A single sample is the source of the 5 T cell receptor beta chains below, sequenced in a study of radiation and T cells in renal cell carcinoma. The time point denotes: baseline pretreatment blood. Treatment indicated: 15 Gy SBRT to primary tumor, nephrectomy 4 weeks later. Profiling relied on immunoSEQ multiplex PCR, and the TCRdb table lists in-frame clones only, not all of them. The data contain 150,000 or so clones, 88% of them singletons. The sequences come from blood, collected from a patient whose treatment included radiotherapy and nephrectomy. These receptors all come from a woman in her 70s with renal cell carcinoma.

This clone was observed once. V is TRBV5-5 and J is TRBJ2-7; D is unclear. This CDR3 contains 15 residues. Germline CDR1 and CDR2: SGHKS and YYEKEE (reference sequence). V lost 1 base to trimming and J lost 0 bases, with 11 bases between them. The CDR3: CASSLCTGSSYEQYF. For the CDR3, the DNA is TGTGCCAGCAGCTTGTGCACCGGCAGCTCCTACGAGCAGTACTTC.

The CDR3 protein is CASSPEGLADSYEQYF. The CDR3 DNA sequence: TGCGCCAGCAGCCCCGAGGGACTAGCGGATTCCTACGAGCAGTACTTC. The V gene is TRBV5-1, the J gene TRBJ2-7, with 11 bases matching TRBD2. The J segment lost 1 base and the V segment lost 4 bases, leaving 7 bases of the junction unmatched. This CDR3 is 16 amino acids long. From germline, CDR1 is SGHRS and CDR2 YFSETQ.

This rearrangement joins TRBV5-4 to TRBJ1-6; TRBD1 matches at 8 bases. This CDR3 has 11 residues. V shed 4 bases, J shed 14 bases, and the junction held 2 bases outside the gene matches. Germline CDR1 reads SGHNT; CDR2 reads YYREEE (reference sequence). Written as DNA, the CDR3 is TGTGCCAGCAGCCGGACAGGGACCCTCCACTTT. This encodes CASSRTGTLHF.

CDR3 sequence reads: CATSRETANEQFF. The CDR3 DNA sequence: TGTGCCACCAGCAGAGAGACAGCAAATGAGCAGTTCTTC. This chain connects TRBV15 to TRBJ2-1; possible D gene TRBD1, 5 bases. The V gene's germline CDR1 is LNHNV and CDR2 YYDKDF (reference sequence). This CDR3 is built from 13 residues. V was clipped by 0 bases and J by 7 bases, with 7 bases between them.

V gene TRBV5-6 combines with J gene TRBJ1-5; unclear D gene. CDR1 and CDR2 (germline): SGHDT, YYEEEE. Trimming shortened V by 4 bases and J by 3 bases, and 11 bases separated the two germline ends. CDR3 length: 14 amino acids. CDR3 coding DNA: TGTGCCAGCAGCCGCGAGCTTTTCAATCAGCCCCAGCATTTT. This translates into CASSRELFNQPQHF.